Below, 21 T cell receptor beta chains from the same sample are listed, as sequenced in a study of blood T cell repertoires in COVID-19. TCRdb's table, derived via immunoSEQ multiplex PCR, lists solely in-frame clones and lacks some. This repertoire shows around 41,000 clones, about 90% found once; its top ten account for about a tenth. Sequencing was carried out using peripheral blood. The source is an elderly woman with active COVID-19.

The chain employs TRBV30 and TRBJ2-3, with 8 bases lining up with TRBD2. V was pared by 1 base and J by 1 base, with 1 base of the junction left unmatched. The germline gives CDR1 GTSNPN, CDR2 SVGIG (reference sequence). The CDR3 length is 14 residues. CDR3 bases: TGTGCCTGGAGTGAGGGACTAGGCACAGATACGCAGTATTTT. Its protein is CAWSEGLGTDTQYF.

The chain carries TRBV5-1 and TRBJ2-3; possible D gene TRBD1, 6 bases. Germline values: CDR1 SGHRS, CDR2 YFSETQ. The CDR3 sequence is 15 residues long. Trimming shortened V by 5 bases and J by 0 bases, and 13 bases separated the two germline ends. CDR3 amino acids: CASSPQGISTDTQYF. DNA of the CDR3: TGCGCCAGCAGTCCTCAGGGGATTAGCACAGATACGCAGTATTTT.

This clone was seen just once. The CDR3 DNA sequence: TGTGCCAGCAGCTTGAGCGGAAATCAGCCCCAGCATTTT. Protein product: CASSLSGNQPQHF. V gene TRBV5-4 combines with J gene TRBJ1-5; D gene unclear. Trimming left V 1 base short and J 4 bases short, with 6 bases between. Germline loops: CDR1 SGHNT, CDR2 YYREEE (reference sequence). This CDR3 contains 13 residues.

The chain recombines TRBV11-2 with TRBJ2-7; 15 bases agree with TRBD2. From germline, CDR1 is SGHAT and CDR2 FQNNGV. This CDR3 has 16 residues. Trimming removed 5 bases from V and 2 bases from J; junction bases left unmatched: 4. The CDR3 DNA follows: TGTGCCAGCAGCCCCCGGACTAGCGGGGGGGCCTACGAGCAGTACTTC. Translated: CASSPRTSGGAYEQYF.

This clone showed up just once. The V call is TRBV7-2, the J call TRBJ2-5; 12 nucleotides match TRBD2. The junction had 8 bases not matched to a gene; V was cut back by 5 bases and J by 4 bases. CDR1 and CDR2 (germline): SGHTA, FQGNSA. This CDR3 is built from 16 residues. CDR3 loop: CASSLMTTSGGETQYF. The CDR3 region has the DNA TGTGCCAGCAGCCTGATGACGACTAGCGGGGGAGAGACCCAGTACTTC.

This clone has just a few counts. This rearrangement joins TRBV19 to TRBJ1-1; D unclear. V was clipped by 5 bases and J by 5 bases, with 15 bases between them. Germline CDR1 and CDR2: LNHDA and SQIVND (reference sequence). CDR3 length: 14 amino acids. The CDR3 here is CASSPGPRDTEAFF. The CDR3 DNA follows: TGTGCCAGTAGTCCAGGTCCTCGGGATACTGAAGCTTTCTTT.

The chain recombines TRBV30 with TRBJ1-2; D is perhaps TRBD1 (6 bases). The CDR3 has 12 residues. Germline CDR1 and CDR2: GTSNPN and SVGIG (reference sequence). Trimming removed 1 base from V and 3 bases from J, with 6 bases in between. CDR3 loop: CAWSAGDYGYTF. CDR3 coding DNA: TGTGCCTGGAGTGCAGGGGACTATGGCTACACCTTC.

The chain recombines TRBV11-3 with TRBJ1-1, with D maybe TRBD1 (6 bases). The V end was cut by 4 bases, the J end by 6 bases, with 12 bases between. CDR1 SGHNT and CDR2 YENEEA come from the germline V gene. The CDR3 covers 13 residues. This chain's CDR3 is CASSSRRGSEAFF. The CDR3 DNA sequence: TGTGCCAGCAGCTCTAGAAGGGGGTCTGAAGCTTTCTTT. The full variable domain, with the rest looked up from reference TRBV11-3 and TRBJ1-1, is EAGVVQSPRYKIIEKKQPVAFWCNPISGHNTLYWYLQNLGQGPELLIRYENEEAVDDSQLPKDRFSAERLKGVDSTLKIQPAELGDSAVYLCASSSRRGSEAFFGQGTRLTVV.

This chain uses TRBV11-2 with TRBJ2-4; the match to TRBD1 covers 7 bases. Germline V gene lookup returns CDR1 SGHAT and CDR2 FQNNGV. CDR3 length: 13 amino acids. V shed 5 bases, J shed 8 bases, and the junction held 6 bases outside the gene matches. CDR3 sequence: CASSDRDRYIQYF. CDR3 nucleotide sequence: TGTGCCAGCAGCGACAGGGATAGGTACATTCAGTACTTC.

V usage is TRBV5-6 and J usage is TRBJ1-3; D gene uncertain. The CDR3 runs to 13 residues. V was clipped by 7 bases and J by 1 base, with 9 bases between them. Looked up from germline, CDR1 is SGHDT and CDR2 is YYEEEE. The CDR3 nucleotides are TGTGCCAGCCGACTTTTTTCTGGAAACACCATATATTTT. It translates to CASRLFSGNTIYF. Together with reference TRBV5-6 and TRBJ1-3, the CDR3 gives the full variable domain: DAGVTQSPTHLIKTRGQQVTLRCSPKSGHDTVSWYQQALGQGPQFIFQYYEEEERQRGNFPDRFSGHQFPNYSSELNVNALLLGDSALYLCASRLFSGNTIYFGEGSWLTVV.

CDR3 nucleotides: TGTGCCAGCTCCCGGGGGGGGGCCCCAAACAATGAGCAGTTCTTC. It translates to CASSRGGAPNNEQFF. V usage is TRBV3-1 (or the pseudogene TRBV3-2) and J usage is TRBJ2-1, with 8 nucleotides matching TRBD2. V shed 8 bases and J 5 bases; nucleotides not matched to a gene: 11. The CDR3 is 15 residues long. Germline V gives CDR1 LGHDT, CDR2 YNNKEL (reference sequence).

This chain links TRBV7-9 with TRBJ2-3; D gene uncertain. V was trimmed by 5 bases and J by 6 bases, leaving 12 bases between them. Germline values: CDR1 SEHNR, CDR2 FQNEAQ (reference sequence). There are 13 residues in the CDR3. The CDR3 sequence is CASSPRGPDTQYF. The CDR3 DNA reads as TGTGCCAGCAGCCCCCGCGGCCCGGATACGCAGTATTTT.

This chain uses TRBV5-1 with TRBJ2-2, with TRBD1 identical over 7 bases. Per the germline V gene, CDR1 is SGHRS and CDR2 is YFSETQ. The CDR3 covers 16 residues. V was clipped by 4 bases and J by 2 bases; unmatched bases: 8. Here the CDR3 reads CASSQRQGTNTGELFF. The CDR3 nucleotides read TGCGCCAGCAGCCAGCGACAGGGAACCAACACCGGGGAGCTGTTTTTT. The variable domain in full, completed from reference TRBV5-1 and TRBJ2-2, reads KAGVTQTPRYLIKTRGQQVTLSCSPISGHRSVSWYQQTPGQGLQFLFEYFSETQRNKGNFPGRFSGRQFSNSRSEMNVSTLELGDSALYLCASSQRQGTNTGELFFGEGSRLTVL.

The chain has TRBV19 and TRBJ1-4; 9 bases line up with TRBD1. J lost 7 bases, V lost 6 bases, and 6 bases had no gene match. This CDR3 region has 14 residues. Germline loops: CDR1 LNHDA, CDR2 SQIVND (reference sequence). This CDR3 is CASRETGGGEKLFF. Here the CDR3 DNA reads TGTGCCAGTAGAGAAACAGGGGGCGGTGAAAAACTGTTTTTT.

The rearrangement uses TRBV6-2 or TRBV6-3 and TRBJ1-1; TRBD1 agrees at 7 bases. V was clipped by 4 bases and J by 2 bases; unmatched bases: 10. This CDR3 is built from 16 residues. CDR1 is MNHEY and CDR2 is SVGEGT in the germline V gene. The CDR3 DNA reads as TGTGCCAGCAGTTCAACACTGACAGGGCGTAACACTGAAGCTTTCTTT. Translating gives CASSSTLTGRNTEAFF.

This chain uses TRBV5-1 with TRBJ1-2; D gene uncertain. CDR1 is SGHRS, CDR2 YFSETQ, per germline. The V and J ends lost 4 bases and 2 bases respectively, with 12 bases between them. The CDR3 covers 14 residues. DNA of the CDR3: TGCGCCAGCAGCGTTAGGTACGGGAACTATGGCTACACCTTC. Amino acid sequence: CASSVRYGNYGYTF.

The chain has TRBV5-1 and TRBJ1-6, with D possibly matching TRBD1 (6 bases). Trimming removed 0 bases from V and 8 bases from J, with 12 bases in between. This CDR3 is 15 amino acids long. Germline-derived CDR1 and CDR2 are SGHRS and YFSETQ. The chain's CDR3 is CASSLEGGRDSPLHF. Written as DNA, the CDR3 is TGCGCCAGCAGCTTGGAAGGGGGGAGGGATTCACCCCTCCACTTT.

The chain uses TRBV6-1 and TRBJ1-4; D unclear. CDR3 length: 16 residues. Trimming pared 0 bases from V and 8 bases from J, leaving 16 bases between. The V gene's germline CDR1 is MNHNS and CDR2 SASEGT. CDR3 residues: CASSEAMGTSREKLFF. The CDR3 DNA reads TGTGCCAGCAGTGAAGCGATGGGCACCTCTCGAGAAAAACTGTTTTTT.

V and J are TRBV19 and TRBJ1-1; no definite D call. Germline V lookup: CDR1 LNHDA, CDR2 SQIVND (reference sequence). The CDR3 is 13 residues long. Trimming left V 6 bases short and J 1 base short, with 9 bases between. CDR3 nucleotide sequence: TGTGCCAGTAGGCACACAGAGAACACTGAAGCTTTCTTT. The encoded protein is CASRHTENTEAFF.

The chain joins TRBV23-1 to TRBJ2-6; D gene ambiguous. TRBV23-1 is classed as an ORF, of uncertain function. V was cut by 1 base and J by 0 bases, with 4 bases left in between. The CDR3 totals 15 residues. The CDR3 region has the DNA TGCGCCAGCAGTCAATACATCTCTGGGGCCAACGTCCTGACTTTC. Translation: CASSQYISGANVLTF.

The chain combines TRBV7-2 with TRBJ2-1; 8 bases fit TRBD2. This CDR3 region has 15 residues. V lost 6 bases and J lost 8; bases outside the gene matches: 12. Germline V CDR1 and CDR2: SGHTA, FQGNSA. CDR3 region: CASRFRLALADEQFF. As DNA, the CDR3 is TGTGCCAGCAGGTTCCGACTAGCGCTAGCGGATGAGCAGTTCTTC.